This TCR beta chain was obtained from a study of T-cell memory formation after mild COVID-19. Study details: TCR clusters were largely donor specific.

From the 5' RACE reads, TCRdb called clonotypes with MiXCR, one entry per CDR3 protein. The sample carries 25,000 to 30,000 distinct CDR3 sequences, 12% recorded once. Germline-derived CDR1 and CDR2 are SGHVS and FQNEAQ. Trimming shortened V by 5 bases and J by 3 bases, and 19 bases separated the two germline ends. The CDR3 has 16 residues. This clonotype was found many times. Sequencing used PBMCs or a T cell subset sorted from them (not recorded which). The receptor was isolated from an adult woman who had mild COVID-19 (a few samples of this study predate the infection). Cell type and time point are not known. The rearrangement links TRBV7-8 to TRBJ1-2; D remains unclear. In DNA form, the CDR3 reads TGTGCCAGCAGCCCAAGGACGGCCCAATCCTACTATGGCTACACCTTC. This translates into CASSPRTAQSYYGYTF. The full variable domain, its missing parts supplied by reference TRBV7-8 and TRBJ1-2, is GAGVSQSPRYKVAKRGQDVALRCDPISGHVSLFWYQQALGQGPEFLTYFQNEAQLDKSGLPSDRFFAERPEGSVSTLKIQRTQQEDSAVYLCASSPRTAQSYYGYTFGSGTRLTVV.